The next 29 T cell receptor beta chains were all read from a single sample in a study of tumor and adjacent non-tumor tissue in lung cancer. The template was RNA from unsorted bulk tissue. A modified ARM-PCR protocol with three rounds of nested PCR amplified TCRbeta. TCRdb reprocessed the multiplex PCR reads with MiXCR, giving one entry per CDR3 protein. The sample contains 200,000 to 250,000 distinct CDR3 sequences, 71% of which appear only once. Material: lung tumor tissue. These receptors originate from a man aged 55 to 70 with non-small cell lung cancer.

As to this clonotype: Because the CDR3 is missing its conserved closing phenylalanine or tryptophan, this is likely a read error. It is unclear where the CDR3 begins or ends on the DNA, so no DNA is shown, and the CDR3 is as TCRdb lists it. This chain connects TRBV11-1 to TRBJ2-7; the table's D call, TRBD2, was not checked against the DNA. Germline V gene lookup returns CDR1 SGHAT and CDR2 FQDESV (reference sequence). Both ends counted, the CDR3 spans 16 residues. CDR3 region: CASSSRTSGFAYERYL.

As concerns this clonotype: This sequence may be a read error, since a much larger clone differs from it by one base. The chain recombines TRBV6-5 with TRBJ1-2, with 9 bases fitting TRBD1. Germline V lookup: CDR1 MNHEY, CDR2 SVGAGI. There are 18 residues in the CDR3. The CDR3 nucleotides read TGTGTCAGCAGTTTCGGACAGGGGACCTCCCACAGGGGCTATGGCTACACCTTC. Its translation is CVSSFGQGTSHRGYGYTF.

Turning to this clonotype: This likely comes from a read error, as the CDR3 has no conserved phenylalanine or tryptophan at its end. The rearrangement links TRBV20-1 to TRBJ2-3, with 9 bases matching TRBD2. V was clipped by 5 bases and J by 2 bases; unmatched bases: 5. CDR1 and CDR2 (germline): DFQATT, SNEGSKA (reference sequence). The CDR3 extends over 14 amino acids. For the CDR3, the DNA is TGCAGTGCTGCCTGGACTAGCGACACAGATACGCAGTATCTT. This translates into CSAAWTSDTDTQYL.

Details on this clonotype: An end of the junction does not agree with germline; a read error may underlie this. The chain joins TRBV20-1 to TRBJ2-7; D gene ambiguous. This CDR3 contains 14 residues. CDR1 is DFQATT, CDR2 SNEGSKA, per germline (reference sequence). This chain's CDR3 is CSAPTGAKAYKQYF. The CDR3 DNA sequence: TGCAGTGCCCCAACTGGCGCTAAAGCCTACAAGCAGTACTTC.

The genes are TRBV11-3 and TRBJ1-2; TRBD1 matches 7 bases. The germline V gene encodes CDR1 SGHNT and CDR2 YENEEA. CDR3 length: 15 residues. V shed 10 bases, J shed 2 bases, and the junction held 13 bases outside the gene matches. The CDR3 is CATSLTGVFNYGYTF. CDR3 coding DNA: TGTGCCACTAGCCTAACAGGGGTTTTCAACTATGGCTACACCTTC.

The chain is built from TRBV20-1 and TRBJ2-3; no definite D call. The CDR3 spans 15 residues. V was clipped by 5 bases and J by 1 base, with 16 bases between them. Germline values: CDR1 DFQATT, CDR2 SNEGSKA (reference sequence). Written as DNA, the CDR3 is TGCAGTGCTCCAGAGGCTAACGGAGGCACAGATACGCAGTATTTT. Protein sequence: CSAPEANGGTDTQYF.

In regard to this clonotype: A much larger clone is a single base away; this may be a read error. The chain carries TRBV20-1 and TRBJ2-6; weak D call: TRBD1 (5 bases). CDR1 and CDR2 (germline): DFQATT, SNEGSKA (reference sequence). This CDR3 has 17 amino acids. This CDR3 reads CSARDGAFLSGTNVLTF. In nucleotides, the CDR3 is TGCAGTGCTAGAGATGGGGCATTTCTATCTGGGACCAACGTCCTGACTTTC.

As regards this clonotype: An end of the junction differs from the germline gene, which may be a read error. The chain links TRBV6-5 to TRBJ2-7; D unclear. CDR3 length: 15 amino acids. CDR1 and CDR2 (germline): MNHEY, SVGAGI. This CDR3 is CASSNGVVTRYEQYF. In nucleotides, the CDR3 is TGTGCAAGCAGCAATGGGGTAGTTACTCGCTACGAGCAGTACTTC.

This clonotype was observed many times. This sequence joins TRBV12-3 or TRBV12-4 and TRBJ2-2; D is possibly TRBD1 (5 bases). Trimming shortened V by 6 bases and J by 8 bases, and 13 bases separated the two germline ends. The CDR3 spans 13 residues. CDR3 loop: CASRGQGRGELFF. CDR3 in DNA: TGTGCCAGCAGGGGTCAGGGTAGAGGGGAGCTGTTTTTT.

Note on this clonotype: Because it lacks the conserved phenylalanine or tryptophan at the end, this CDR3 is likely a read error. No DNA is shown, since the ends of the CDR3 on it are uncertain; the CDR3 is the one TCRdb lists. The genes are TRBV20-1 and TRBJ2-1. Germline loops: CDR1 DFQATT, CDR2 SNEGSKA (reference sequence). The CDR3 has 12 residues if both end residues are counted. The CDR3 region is CSASDYYNEQLL.

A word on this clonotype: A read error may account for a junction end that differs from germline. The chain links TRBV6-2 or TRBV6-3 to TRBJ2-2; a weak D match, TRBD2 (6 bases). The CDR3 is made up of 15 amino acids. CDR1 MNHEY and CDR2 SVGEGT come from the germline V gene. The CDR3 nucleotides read TGTGCCAGGAGTTACTCGGGACTTAACACCGGGGAGCTGTTCTTT. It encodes CARSYSGLNTGELFF.

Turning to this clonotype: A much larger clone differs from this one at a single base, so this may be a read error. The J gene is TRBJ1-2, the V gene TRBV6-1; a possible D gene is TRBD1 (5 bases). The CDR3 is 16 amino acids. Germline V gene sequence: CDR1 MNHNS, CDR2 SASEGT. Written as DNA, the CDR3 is TGTGCCAACAGTGAAGCGCCCCGGCAGGGAGTCTATGGCTACACCTTC. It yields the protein CANSEAPRQGVYGYTF.

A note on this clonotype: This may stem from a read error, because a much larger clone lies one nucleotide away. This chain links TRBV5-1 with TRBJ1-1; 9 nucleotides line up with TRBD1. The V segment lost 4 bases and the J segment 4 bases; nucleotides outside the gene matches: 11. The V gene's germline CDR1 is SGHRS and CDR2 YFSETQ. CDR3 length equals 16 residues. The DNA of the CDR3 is TGCGCCAGCAGCCCAAACCACAGGGGGCTGGGCACTGAAGCTTTCTTT. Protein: CASSPNHRGLGTEAFF.

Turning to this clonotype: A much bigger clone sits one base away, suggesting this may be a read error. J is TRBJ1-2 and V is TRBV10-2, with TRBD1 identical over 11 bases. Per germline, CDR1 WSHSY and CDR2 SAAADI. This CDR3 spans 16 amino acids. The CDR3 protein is CANSETPGQGVGGYTF. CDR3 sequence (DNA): TGCGCCAACAGTGAAACCCCGGGACAGGGGGTAGGGGGCTACACCTTC.

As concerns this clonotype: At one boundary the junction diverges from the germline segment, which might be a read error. In DNA, the CDR3 is TGTGCCAGCAGTTTAGCGATTCCTGACAACTCCCGCGAACAGTACTTC. It codes for CASSLAIPDNSREQYF. V and J are TRBV11-1 and TRBJ2-7, with a weak D call TRBD2 (5 bases). Germline assignment: CDR1 SGHAT and CDR2 FQDESV (reference sequence). The CDR3 runs to 16 residues.

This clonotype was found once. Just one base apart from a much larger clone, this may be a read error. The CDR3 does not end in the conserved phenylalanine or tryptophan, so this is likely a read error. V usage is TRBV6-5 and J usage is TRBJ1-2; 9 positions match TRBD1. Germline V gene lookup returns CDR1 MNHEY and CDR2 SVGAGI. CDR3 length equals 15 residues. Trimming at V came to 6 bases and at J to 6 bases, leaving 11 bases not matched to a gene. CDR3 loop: CASSSPRDRADGYTL. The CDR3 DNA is TGTGCCAGCAGCTCACCGAGGGACAGGGCGGATGGCTACACCTTA.

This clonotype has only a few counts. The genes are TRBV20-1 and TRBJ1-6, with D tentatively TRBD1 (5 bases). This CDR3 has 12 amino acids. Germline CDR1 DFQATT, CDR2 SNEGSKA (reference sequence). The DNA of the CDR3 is TGCAATGCGAGGGGCCCGCGTGAGTCCCTCCACTTT. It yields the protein CNARGPRESLHF.

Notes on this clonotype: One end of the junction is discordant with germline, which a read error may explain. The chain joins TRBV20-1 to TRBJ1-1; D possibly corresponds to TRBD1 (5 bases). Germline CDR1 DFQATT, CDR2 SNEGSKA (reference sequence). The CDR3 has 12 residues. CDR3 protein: CSPWDVNTEDFF. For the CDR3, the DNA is TGCAGTCCTTGGGACGTGAACACTGAAGATTTCTTT.

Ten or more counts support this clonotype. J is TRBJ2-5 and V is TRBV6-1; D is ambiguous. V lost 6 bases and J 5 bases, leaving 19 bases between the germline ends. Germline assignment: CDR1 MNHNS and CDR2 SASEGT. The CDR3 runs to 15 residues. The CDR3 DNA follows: TGTGCCAGCAGCCCCCGTCCCCCCTCAAGCGAGACCCAGTACTTC. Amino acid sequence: CASSPRPPSSETQYF.

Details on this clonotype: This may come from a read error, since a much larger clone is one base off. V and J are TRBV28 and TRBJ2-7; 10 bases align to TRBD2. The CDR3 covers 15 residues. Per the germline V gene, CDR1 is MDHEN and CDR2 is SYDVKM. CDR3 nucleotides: TGTCCCAGCAGTTTGCCAACTAGCGGGGACGGCGAGCAGTACTTC. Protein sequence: CPSSLPTSGDGEQYF. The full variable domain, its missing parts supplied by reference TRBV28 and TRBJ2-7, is DVKVTQSSRYLVKRTGEKVFLECVQDMDHENMFWYRQDPGLGLRLIYFSYDVKMKEKGDIPEGYSVSREKKERFSLILESASTNQTSMYLCPSSLPTSGDGEQYFGPGTRLTVT.

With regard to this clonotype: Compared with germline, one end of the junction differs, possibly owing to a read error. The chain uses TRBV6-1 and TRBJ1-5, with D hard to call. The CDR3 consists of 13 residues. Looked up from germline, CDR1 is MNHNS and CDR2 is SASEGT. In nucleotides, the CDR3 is TGTGCCACCGGAGAGGGTACAAGTCAGCCCCAACATTTT. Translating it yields CATGEGTSQPQHF.

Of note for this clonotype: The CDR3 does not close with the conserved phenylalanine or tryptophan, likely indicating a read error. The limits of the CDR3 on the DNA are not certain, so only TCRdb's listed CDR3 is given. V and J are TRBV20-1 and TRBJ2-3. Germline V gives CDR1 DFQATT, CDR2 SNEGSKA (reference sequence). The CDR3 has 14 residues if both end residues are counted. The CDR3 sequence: CSASRIADTDTHYL.

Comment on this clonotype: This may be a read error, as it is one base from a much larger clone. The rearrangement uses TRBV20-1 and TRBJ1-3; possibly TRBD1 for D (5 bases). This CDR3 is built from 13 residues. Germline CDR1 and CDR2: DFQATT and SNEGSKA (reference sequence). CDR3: CSVRDLQGATIYF. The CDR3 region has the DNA TGCAGTGTTAGAGATTTGCAGGGAGCAACCATATATTTT.

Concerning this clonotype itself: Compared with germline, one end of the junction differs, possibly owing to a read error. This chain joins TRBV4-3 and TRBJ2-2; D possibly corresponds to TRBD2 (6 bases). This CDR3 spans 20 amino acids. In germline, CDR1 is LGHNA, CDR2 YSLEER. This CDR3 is CASSQEIWPPECGEQRELFF. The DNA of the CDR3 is TGCGCCAGCAGCCAAGAAATCTGGCCTCCGGAATGCGGGGAACAACGGGAACTGTTTTTT.

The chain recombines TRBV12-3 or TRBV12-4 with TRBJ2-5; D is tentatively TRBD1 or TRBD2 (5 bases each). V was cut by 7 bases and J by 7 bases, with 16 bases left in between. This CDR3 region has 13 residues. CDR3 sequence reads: CASNPLGDGTQYF. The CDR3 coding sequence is TGTGCCAGCAATCCTCTAGGGGACGGGACCCAGTACTTC.

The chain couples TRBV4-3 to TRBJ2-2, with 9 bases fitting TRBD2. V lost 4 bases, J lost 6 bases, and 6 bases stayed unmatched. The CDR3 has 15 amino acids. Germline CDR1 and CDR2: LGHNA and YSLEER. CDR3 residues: CASSRTSDRAGELFF. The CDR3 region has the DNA TGCGCCAGCAGCCGGACTAGCGACCGTGCCGGGGAGCTGTTTTTT.

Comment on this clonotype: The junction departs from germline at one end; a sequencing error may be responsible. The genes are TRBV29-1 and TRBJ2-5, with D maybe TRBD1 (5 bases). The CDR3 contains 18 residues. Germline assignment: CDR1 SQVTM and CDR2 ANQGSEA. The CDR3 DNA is TGCAGCGTTGAAGATGAGGCTAGGGGCAGGGAAACCCAAGGGACCCAGTACTTC. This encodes CSVEDEARGRETQGTQYF. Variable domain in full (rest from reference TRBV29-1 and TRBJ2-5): SAVISQKPSRDICQRGTSLTIQCQVDSQVTMMFWYRQQPGQSLTLIATANQGSEATYESGFVIDKFPISRPNLTFSTLTVSNMSPEDSSIYLCSVEDEARGRETQGTQYFGPGTRLLVL.

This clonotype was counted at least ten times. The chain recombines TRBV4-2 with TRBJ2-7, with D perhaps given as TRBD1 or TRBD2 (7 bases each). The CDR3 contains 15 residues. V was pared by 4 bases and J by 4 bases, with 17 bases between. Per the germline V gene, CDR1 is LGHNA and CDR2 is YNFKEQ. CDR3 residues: CASSRGEGAGYEQYF. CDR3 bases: TGTGCCAGCAGCCGGGGGGAGGGGGCAGGTTACGAGCAGTACTTC.

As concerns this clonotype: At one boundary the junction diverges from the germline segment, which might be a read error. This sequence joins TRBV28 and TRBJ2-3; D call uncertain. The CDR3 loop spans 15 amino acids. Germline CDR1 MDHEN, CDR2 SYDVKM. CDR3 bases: TGTGCCAGCAGTTCCCCCCCGGAGCACACAAATACGCAGTATTTT. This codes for CASSSPPEHTNTQYF.